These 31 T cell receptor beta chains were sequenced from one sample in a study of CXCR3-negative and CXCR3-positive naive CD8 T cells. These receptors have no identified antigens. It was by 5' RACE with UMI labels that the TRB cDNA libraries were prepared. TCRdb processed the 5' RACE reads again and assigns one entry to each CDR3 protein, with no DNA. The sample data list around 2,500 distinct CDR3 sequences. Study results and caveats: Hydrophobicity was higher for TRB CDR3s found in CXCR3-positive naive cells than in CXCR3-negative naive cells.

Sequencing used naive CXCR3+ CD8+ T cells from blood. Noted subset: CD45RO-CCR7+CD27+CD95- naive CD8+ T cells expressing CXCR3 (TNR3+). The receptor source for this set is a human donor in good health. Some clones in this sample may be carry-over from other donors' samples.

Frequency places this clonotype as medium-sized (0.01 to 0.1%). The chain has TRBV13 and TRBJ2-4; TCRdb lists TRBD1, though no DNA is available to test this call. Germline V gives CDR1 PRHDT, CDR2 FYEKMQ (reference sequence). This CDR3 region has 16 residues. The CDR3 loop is CASSNSGLTAKNIQYF.

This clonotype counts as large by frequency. The CDR3 protein is CASSMLGVDTEAFF. The chain joins TRBV19 to TRBJ1-1; the D gene TCRdb calls, TRBD1, cannot be checked with no DNA. CDR1 is LNHDA, CDR2 SQIVND, per germline (reference sequence). CDR3 size: 14 residues.

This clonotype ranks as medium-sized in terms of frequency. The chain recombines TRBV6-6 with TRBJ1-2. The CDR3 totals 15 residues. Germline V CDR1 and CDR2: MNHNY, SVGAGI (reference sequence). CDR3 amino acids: CASSWAAAAMYGYTF.

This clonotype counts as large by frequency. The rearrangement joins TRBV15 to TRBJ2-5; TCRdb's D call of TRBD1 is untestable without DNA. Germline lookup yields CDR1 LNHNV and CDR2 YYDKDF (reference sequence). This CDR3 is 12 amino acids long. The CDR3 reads CAIQDSAETQYF.

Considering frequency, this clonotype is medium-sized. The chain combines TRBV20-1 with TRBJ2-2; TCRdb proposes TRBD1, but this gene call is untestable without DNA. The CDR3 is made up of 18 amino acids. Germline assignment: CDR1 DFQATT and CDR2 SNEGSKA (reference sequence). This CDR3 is CSARVSSGVYPRGGELFF.

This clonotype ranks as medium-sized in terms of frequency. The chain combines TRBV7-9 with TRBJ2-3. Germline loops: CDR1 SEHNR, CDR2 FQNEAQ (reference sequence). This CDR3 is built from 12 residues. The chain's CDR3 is CASSYGSDTQYF. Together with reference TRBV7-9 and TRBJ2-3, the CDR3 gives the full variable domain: DTGVSQNPRHKITKRGQNVTFRCDPISEHNRLYWYRQTLGQGPEFLTYFQNEAQLEKSRLLSDRFSAERPKGSFSTLEIQRTEQGDSAMYLCASSYGSDTQYFGPGTRLTVL.

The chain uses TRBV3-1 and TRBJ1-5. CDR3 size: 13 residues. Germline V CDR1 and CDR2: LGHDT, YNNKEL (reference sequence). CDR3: CASSQENGQPQHF.

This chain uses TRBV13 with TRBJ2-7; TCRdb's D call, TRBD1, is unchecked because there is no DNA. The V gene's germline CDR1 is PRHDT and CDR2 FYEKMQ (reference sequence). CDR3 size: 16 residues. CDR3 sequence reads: CASSLGGTGNDHEQYF. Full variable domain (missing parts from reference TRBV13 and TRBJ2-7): AAGVIQSPRHLIKEKRETATLKCYPIPRHDTVYWYQQGPGQDPQFLISFYEKMQSDKGSIPDRFSAQQFSDYHSELNMSSLELGDSALYFCASSLGGTGNDHEQYFGPGTRLTVT.

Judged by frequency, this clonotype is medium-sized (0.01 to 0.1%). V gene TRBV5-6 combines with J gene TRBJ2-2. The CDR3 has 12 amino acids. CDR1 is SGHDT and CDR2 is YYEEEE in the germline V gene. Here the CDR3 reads CASSRIAGELFF.

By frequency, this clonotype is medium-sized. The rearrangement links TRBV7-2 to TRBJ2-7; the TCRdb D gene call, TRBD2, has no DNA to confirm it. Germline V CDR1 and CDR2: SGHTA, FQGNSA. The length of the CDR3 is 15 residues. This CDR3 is CASSLISGGWNEQYF.

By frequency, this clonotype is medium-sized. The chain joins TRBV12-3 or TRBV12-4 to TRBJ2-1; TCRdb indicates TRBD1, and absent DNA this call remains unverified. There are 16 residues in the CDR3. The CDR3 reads CASSFPPQDPYNEQFF.

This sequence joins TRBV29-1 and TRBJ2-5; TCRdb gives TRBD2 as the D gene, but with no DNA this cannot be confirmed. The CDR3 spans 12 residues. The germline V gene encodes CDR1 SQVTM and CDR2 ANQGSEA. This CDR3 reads CSVVSPQETQYF.

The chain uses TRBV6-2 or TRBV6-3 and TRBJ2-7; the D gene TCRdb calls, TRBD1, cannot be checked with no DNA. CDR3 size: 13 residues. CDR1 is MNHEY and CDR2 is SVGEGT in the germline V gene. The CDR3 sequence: CASNWTVSYEQYF.

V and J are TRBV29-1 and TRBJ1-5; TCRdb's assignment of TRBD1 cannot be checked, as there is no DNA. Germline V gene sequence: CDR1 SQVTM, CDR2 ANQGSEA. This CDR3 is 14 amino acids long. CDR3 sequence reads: CSVRDSYSNQPQHF.

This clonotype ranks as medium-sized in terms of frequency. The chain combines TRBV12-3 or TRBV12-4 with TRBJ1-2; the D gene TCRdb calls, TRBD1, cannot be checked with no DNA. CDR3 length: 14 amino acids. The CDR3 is CASSFLGAGYGYTF.

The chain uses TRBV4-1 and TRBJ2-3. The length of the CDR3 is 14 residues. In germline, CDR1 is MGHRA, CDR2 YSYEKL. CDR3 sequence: CASSQEDSTDTQYF.

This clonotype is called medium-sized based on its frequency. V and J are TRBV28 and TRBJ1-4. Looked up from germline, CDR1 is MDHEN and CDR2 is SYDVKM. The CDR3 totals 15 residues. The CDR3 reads CASSLDLEVPRSLFF.

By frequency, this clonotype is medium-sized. CDR3 protein: CASGNRGEPQHF. The chain links TRBV6-5 to TRBJ1-5; the D gene TCRdb calls, TRBD1, cannot be checked with no DNA. The CDR3 is 12 amino acids. Per germline, CDR1 MNHEY and CDR2 SVGAGI.

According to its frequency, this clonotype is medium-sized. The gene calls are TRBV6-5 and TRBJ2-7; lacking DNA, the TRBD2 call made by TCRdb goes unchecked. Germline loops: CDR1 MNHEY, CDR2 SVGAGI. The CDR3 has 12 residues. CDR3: CASRPESGEQYF.

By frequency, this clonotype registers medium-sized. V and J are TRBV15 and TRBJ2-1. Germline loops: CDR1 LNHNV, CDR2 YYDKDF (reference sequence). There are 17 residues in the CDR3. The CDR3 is CATSRIRKGQVLNEQFF.

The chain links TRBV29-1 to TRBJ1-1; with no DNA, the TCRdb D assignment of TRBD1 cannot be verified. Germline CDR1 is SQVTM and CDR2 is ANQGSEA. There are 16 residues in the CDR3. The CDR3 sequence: CSVVPMVPKTDPEAFF.

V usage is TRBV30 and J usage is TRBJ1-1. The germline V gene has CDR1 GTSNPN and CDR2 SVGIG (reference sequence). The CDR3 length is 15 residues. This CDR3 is CAWSVEYVLRTEAFF.

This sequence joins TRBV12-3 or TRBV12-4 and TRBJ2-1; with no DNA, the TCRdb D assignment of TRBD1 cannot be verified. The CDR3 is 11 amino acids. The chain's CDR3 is CASSLRAERFF.

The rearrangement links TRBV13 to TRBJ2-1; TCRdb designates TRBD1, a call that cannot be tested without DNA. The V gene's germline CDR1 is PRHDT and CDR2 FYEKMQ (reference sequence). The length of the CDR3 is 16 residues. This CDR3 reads CASSSEGENWGNEQFF.

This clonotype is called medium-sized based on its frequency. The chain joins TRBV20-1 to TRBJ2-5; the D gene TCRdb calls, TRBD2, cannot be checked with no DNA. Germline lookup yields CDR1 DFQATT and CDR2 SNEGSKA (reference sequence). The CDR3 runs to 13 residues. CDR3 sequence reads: CSLLSGGPETQYF.

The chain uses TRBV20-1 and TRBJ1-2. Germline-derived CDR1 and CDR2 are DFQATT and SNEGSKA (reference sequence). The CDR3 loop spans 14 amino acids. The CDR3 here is CSASDLRANYGYTF.

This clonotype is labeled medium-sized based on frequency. CDR3 residues: CSARDSIGMLDGETQYF. This sequence joins TRBV20-1 and TRBJ2-5. The V gene's germline CDR1 is DFQATT and CDR2 SNEGSKA (reference sequence). This CDR3 has 17 amino acids.

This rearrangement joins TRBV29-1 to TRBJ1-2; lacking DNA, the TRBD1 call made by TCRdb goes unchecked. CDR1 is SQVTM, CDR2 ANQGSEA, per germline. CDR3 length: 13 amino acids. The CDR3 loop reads CSAQGGRAYGYTF.

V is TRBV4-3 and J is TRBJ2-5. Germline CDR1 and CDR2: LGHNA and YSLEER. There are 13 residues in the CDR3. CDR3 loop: CASSQEMWETQYF.

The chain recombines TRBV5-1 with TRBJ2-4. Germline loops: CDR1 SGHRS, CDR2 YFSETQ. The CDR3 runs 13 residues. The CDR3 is CARSMDSKNIQYF.

The CDR3 sequence: CASSLDRGFNQETQYF. The chain is built from TRBV5-4 and TRBJ2-5; the TCRdb D gene call, TRBD1, has no DNA to confirm it. The germline gives CDR1 SGHNT, CDR2 YYREEE (reference sequence). This CDR3 contains 16 residues.